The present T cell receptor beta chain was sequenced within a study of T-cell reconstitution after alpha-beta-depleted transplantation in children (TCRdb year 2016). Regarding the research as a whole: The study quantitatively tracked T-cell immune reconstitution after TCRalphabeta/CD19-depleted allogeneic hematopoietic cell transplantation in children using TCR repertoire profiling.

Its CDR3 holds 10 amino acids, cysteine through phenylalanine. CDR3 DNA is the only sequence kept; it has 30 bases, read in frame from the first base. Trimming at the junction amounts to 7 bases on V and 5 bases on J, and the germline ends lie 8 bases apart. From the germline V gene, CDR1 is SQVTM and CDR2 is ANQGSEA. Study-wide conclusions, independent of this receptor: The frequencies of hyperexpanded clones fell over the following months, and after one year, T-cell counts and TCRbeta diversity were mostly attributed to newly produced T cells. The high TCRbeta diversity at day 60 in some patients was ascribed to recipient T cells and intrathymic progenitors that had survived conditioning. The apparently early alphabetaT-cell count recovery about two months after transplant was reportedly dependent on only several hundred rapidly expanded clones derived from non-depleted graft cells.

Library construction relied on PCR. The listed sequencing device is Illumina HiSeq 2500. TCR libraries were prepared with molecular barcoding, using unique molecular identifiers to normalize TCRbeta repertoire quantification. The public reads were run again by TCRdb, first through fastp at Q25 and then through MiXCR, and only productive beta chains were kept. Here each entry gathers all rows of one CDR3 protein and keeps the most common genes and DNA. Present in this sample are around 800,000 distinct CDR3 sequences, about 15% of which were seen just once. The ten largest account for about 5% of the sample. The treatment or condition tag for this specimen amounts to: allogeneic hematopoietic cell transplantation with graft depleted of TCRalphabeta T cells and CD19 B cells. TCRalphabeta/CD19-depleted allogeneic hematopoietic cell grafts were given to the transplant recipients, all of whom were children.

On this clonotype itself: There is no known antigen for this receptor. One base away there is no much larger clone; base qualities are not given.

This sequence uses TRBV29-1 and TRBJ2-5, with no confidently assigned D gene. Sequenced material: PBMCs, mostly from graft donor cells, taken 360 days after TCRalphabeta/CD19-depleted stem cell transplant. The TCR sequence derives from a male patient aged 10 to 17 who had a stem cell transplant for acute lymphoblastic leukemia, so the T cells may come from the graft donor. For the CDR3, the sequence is CSDGIETQYF. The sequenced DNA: TGCAGCGATGGGATCGAGACCCAGTACTTC.